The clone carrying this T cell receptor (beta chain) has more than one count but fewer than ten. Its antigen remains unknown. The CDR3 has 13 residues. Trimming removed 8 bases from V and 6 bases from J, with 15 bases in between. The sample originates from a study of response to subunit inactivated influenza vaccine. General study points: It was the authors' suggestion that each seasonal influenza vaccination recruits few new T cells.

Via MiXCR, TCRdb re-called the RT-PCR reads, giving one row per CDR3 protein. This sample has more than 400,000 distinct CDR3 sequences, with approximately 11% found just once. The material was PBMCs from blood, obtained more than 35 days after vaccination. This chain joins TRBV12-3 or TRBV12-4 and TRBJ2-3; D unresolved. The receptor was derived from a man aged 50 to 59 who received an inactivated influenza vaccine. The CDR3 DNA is TGTGCCAGCGGCTCTGCCCTCCGGGATACGCAGTATTTT. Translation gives CASGSALRDTQYF.